The rows below give T cell receptor beta chains drawn from one sample of a study of T cells in Graves' hyperthyroidism and ophthalmopathy. TCRdb reanalysed the multiplex PCR reads using MiXCR and keeps one entry per CDR3 protein. The repertoire consists of some 300,000 distinct CDR3 sequences, with around 16% occurring once and the leading ten covering approximately 35%. Sequencing was done on a sample of blood. The receptors here all came from a man in his thirties or forties with Graves' hyperthyroidism. CDR3s include the opening cysteine and the closing phenylalanine or tryptophan. The order of the fields is J gene, clone size, V gene, D gene, CDR3 DNA, CDR3 protein. The D gene is left open where the match is weak. Some rows have no size entry. The others give once, few or many, or a class for an expanded clone.

TRBJ1-1	few	TRBV28	NA	TGTGCCAGCCAAACAGAGAACACTGAAGCTTTCTTT	CASQTENTEAFF
TRBJ2-5	many	TRBV3-1	NA	TGTGCCAGCAGCCAAGGGTGGGGGGCGAGAGAGACCCAGTACTTC	CASSQGWGARETQYF
TRBJ1-1	NA	TRBV12-3/TRBV12-4	NA	TGTGCCAGCAGTTTTTATATAGGGTCTAACACTGAAGCTTTCTTT	CASSFYIGSNTEAFF
TRBJ2-5	many	TRBV6-5	NA	TGTGCCAGCAGTTACACCAGGCCGGCGGGGGAGACCCAGTACTTC	CASSYTRPAGETQYF
TRBJ2-5	few	TRBV12-3/TRBV12-4	NA	TGTGCCAGCAGTTTTCGAGGGGGTGAAGGGACCCAGTACTTC	CASSFRGGEGTQYF
TRBJ2-4	many	TRBV6-2/TRBV6-3	TRBD2	TGTGCCAGCAGTCAAGCGGGACTAGCGGGCCTTTTAGCCAAAAACATTCAGTACTTC	CASSQAGLAGLLAKNIQYF
TRBJ2-7	few	TRBV20-1	NA	TGCAGTGCTCCGGCGGGTGGCCGGACCTACGAGCAGTACTTC	CSAPAGGRTYEQYF
TRBJ2-1	NA	TRBV29-1	TRBD2	TGCAGCGCCGGGGGACTAGCTTTTGAGCAGTTCTTC	CSAGGLAFEQFF
TRBJ2-1	many	TRBV27	NA	TGTGCCAGCAGTCAAGCTAGGGAGATGCGCAATGAGCAGTTCTTC	CASSQAREMRNEQFF
TRBJ2-2	NA	TRBV5-1	NA	TGCGCCAGCAGCTTGGCGGGGACACATCCCCCCGGGGAGCTGTTTTTT	CASSLAGTHPPGELFF
TRBJ2-7	many	TRBV2	TRBD1	TGTGCCAGCAGGGGGACAGGCGAGCAGTACTTC	CASRGTGEQYF
TRBJ2-7	NA	TRBV27	TRBD1	TGTGCCAGCAGTTTCTTCGGGACAGGATACGAAAGTATTTACTACGAGCAGTACTTC	CASSFFGTGYESIYYEQYF
TRBJ2-5	few	TRBV7-2	TRBD1	TGTGCCAGCAGTCCTTGGACAGGGGCCCCTCAAGAGACCCAGTACTTC	CASSPWTGAPQETQYF
TRBJ1-1	many	TRBV9	NA	TGTGCCAGCAGCTCCCCGGGCAGGAACACTGAAGCTTTCTTT	CASSSPGRNTEAFF
TRBJ2-1	few	TRBV24-1	TRBD1	TGTGCCACCAGTGATTTGGGGACAGGACGTTCCTACAATGAGCAGTTCTTC	CATSDLGTGRSYNEQFF
TRBJ2-1	many	TRBV27	NA	TGTGCCAGCAGTTTATCGATCTCCCCCAATGAGCAGTTCTTC	CASSLSISPNEQFF
TRBJ2-2	few	TRBV10-3	TRBD2	TGTGCCATCAGCGCTAGCGGGAGTGGCACCGGGGAGCTGTTTTTT	CAISASGSGTGELFF
TRBJ1-2	NA	TRBV20-1	TRBD1	TGCAGTGCTAGAGCCGCAGGACAGGGGATCGGGCTTAACTATGGCTACACCTTC	CSARAAGQGIGLNYGYTF
TRBJ2-7	NA	TRBV4-1	NA	TGCGCCAGCAGCCAAGATACTCCAGGCAGGCCCGCCTACGAGCAGTACTTC	CASSQDTPGRPAYEQYF
TRBJ2-1	many	TRBV6-1	TRBD2	TGTGCCAGCAGTGCCCTTAGCGGGAGGGCCTACAATGAGCAGTTCTTC	CASSALSGRAYNEQFF
TRBJ2-4	few	TRBV10-3	NA	TGTGCCATCAGTGTGGCTAGCGACCGTGCCAAAAACATTCAGTACTTC	CAISVASDRAKNIQYF
TRBJ2-7	many	TRBV27	TRBD1	TGTGCCAGCAGGCACAGGGGGCCCTACGAGCAGTACTTC	CASRHRGPYEQYF